The 31 T cell receptor beta chains below come from one sample, sequenced in a study of blood T cells in healthy people across ages. Using a J-beta primer mix together with a sample-barcoded 5' primer, a second PCR was run for roughly 6 to 11 cycles. MiXCR, applied by TCRdb to the 5' RACE reads, yields one record per CDR3 protein. The table has around 1.5 million distinct CDR3 sequences, approximately 32% seen once; the top ten hold around 11%. The sequenced material came from blood. The receptors derive from a woman under 40 in good health.

The DNA of the CDR3 is TGTGCCAGCAGCAGATCCGGGACAGGGGCCGGGGAGCTGTTTTTT. This translates into CASSRSGTGAGELFF. The chain combines TRBV25-1 with TRBJ2-2; 10 positions match TRBD1. This CDR3 comprises 15 residues. Germline V gene lookup returns CDR1 MGHDK and CDR2 SYGVNS. The V gene end was trimmed by 6 bases and the J gene end by 6 bases; junction bases not matched to a gene: 7.

This clonotype was detected only a few times. This chain uses TRBV12-3 or TRBV12-4 with TRBJ1-5; TRBD1 aligns across 7 bases. Trimming took 2 bases from V and 7 from J; bases not matched to a gene: 5. CDR3 size: 14 residues. In DNA, the CDR3 is TGTGCCAGCAGTTTAATGCAGGGGGTCCAGCCCCAGCATTTT. Its translation is CASSLMQGVQPQHF.

The chain employs TRBV7-8 and TRBJ2-7; 7 bases are a match to TRBD2. The V segment lost 0 bases and the J segment 6 bases; nucleotides outside the gene matches: 8. Germline V gene sequence: CDR1 SGHVS, CDR2 FQNEAQ. CDR3 size: 15 residues. Here the CDR3 DNA reads TGTGCCAGCAGCTTAGCGGGCGGGAGACTCCTCGAGCAGTACTTC. Its translation: CASSLAGGRLLEQYF.

The chain carries TRBV28 and TRBJ2-5; D not certain. Near its end, the DNA agrees better with TRBJ2-7, so the J call may be wrong. This CDR3 is 13 amino acids long. Per the germline V gene, CDR1 is MDHEN and CDR2 is SYDVKM. CDR3 DNA sequence: TGTGCCAGCAGGAGTTCCGGAATCTACGAGCAGTACTTC. Translating gives CASRSSGIYEQYF.

The chain is built from TRBV2 and TRBJ2-2; D call uncertain. The CDR3 sequence is 15 residues long. Looked up from germline, CDR1 is SNHLY and CDR2 is FYNNEI. V dropped 0 bases and J dropped 1 base, with 6 bases sitting between them. The CDR3 DNA is TGTGCCAGCAGTGAAGCGCCCTGGAACACCGGGGAGCTGTTTTTT. Translated: CASSEAPWNTGELFF. The full variable domain, completed using reference TRBV2 and TRBJ2-2, is EPEVTQTPSHQVTQMGQEVILRCVPISNHLYFYWYRQILGQKVEFLVSFYNNEISEKSEIFDDQFSVERPDGSNFTLKIRSTKLEDSAMYFCASSEAPWNTGELFFGEGSRLTVL.

The sample holds a few counts of this clonotype. A much larger clonotype is one base distant, so this may be a read error. The chain joins TRBV20-1 to TRBJ2-1; TRBD2 matches 13 bases. This CDR3 spans 14 amino acids. V was pared by 1 base and J by 8 bases, with 2 bases of the junction left unmatched. Germline-derived CDR1 and CDR2 are DFQATT and SNEGSKA (reference sequence). CDR3 DNA sequence: TGCAGTGCTAGAGTACTAGCGGGAGGGGATGAGCAGTTCTTC. It is translated as CSARVLAGGDEQFF.

This clonotype has only a few counts. J is TRBJ1-1 and V is TRBV7-2; D is unresolved. CDR3 length equals 13 residues. Trimming shortened V by 8 bases and J by 3 bases, and 13 bases separated the two germline ends. In germline, CDR1 is SGHTA, CDR2 FQGNSA. CDR3 DNA sequence: TGTGCCAGCCTTTCCGAACACGACACTGAAGCTTTCTTT. It yields the protein CASLSEHDTEAFF.

The rearrangement links TRBV9 to TRBJ2-1, with unresolved D. This CDR3 comprises 14 residues. Looked up from germline, CDR1 is SGDLS and CDR2 is YYNGEE. V shed 1 base and J shed 7 bases, with 12 bases lying between them. DNA of the CDR3: TGTGCCAGCAGCGTATCCGCTGGTCCGAATGAGCAGTTCTTC. Translation: CASSVSAGPNEQFF.

The V gene is TRBV20-1, the J gene TRBJ2-1; D is undetermined. Trimming took off 3 bases at V and 2 bases at J, with 8 bases between the two ends. The CDR3 is 13 amino acids. Germline V gene data show CDR1 as DFQATT and CDR2 as SNEGSKA (reference sequence). The CDR3 loop reads CSASGFTYNEQFF. The CDR3 DNA sequence: TGCAGTGCTAGCGGTTTTACCTACAATGAGCAGTTCTTC.

This clonotype was detected only a few times. The chain employs TRBV3-1 and TRBJ2-1, with TRBD1 as a possible D gene (5 bases). The CDR3 length is 12 residues. Germline V gives CDR1 LGHDT, CDR2 YNNKEL (reference sequence). Trimming left V 2 bases short and J 10 bases short, with 9 bases between. CDR3 loop: CASSQKGLEQFF. The CDR3 DNA reads as TGTGCCAGCAGCCAAAAGGGGCTGGAGCAGTTCTTC.

This chain uses TRBV14 with TRBJ2-5; D is tentatively TRBD1 or TRBD2 (5 bases each). The CDR3 loop spans 16 amino acids. Trimming shortened V by 2 bases and J by 7 bases, and 20 bases separated the two germline ends. Germline V gene data show CDR1 as SGHDN and CDR2 as FVKESK. CDR3 bases: TGTGCCAGCAGCCAATTCGGGGCTAGGTCTCTGGGGACCCAGTACTTC. Encoded protein: CASSQFGARSLGTQYF.

Remarks on this clonotype: One end of the junction varies from germline; a read error may be responsible. The chain couples TRBV12-3 or TRBV12-4 to TRBJ2-2; possibly TRBD2 for D (5 bases). The CDR3 loop spans 15 amino acids. CDR3 protein: CASSFGQMNTGERFF. CDR3 sequence (DNA): TGTGCCAGCAGTTTTGGGCAGATGAACACCGGGGAGCGGTTTTTT.

A single count supports this clonotype. The J gene is TRBJ2-1, the V gene TRBV7-3; either TRBD1 or TRBD2 may supply D (5 bases each). Germline V gene sequence: CDR1 SGHTA, CDR2 FQGTGA. The CDR3 runs to 13 residues. V was shortened by 3 bases and J by 5 bases, with 8 bases between the two germline ends. CDR3 nucleotides: TGTGCCAGCAGCTTTGGGACCCACAATGAGCAGTTCTTC. Its protein product is CASSFGTHNEQFF.

V gene TRBV11-3 combines with J gene TRBJ2-1; D is undetermined. Deletions cut 1 base from V and 0 bases from J, with 10 bases between. Germline V gives CDR1 SGHNT, CDR2 YENEEA. The CDR3 totals 16 residues. CDR3 residues: CASSLGTRSSYNEQFF. CDR3 nucleotide sequence: TGTGCCAGCAGCTTAGGAACGCGTAGCTCCTACAATGAGCAGTTCTTC. Full variable domain (missing parts from reference TRBV11-3 and TRBJ2-1): EAGVVQSPRYKIIEKKQPVAFWCNPISGHNTLYWYLQNLGQGPELLIRYENEEAVDDSQLPKDRFSAERLKGVDSTLKIQPAELGDSAVYLCASSLGTRSSYNEQFFGPGTRLTVL.

This clonotype has a handful of counts. This rearrangement joins TRBV7-9 to TRBJ2-1; the D gene could be TRBD1 or TRBD2 (5 bases each). The CDR3 covers 17 residues. V lost 4 bases to trimming and J lost 6 bases, with 22 bases between them. Germline CDR1 SEHNR, CDR2 FQNEAQ (reference sequence). CDR3 protein: CASSWSAGTCRVNEQFF. The CDR3 DNA is TGTGCCAGCAGCTGGAGCGCCGGGACCTGCCGGGTCAATGAGCAGTTCTTC.

This clonotype has a handful of counts. The chain uses TRBV28 and TRBJ2-1; possible D gene TRBD2, 6 bases. V gave up 9 bases and J gave up 9 bases, with 15 bases separating them. CDR1 is MDHEN and CDR2 is SYDVKM in the germline V gene. This CDR3 region has 12 residues. CDR3 in DNA: TGTGCCAGTTCCATGGGACTCTCTGAGCAGTTCTTC. Encoded protein: CASSMGLSEQFF.

Details on this clonotype: Germline and junction disagree at one end, which may indicate a read error. The rearrangement uses TRBV9 and TRBJ2-7, with 12 bases aligning to TRBD2. The CDR3 runs to 17 residues. Germline lookup yields CDR1 SGDLS and CDR2 YYNGEE. The CDR3 coding sequence is TGTGCCAGCGGCGTAGGGTCTAGCGGGAGGGCCTCCTACGAGCAGTACTTC. It codes for CASGVGSSGRASYEQYF. The full variable domain, in which reference TRBV9 and TRBJ2-7 provide the parts outside the CDR3, is DSGVTQTPKHLITATGQRVTLRCSPRSGDLSVYWYQQSLDQGLQFLIQYYNGEERAKGNILERFSAQQFPDLHSELNLSSLELGDSALYFCASGVGSSGRASYEQYFGPGTRLTVT.

This chain links TRBV5-1 with TRBJ2-1; TRBD1 is a possible D gene (6 bases). Trimming shortened V by 5 bases and J by 6 bases, and 18 bases separated the two germline ends. The CDR3 has 15 amino acids. Looked up from germline, CDR1 is SGHRS and CDR2 is YFSETQ. The DNA for the CDR3 is TGCGCCAGCAGGGTATCCGGGACACCCACCAATGAGCAGTTCTTC. It yields the protein CASRVSGTPTNEQFF.

The chain joins TRBV20-1 to TRBJ1-2; no clear D. Germline CDR1 DFQATT, CDR2 SNEGSKA (reference sequence). Trimming took 6 bases from V and 7 from J, leaving 21 bases between them. This CDR3 comprises 14 residues. CDR3 DNA sequence: TGCAGTGCCCCCGCGCCCCAGGCGGGGAGTGGCTACACCTTC. Its translation: CSAPAPQAGSGYTF.

The table lists this clonotype with many counts. This chain connects TRBV7-3 to TRBJ2-1, with D unclear. V was pared by 2 bases and J by 9 bases, with 17 bases between. The germline V gene has CDR1 SGHTA and CDR2 FQGTGA. The CDR3 extends over 15 amino acids. The CDR3 DNA reads as TGTGCCAGCAGCTTAGGACCCCCGCTAAATGGTGAGCAGTTCTTC. Amino acid sequence: CASSLGPPLNGEQFF.

The chain employs TRBV7-7 and TRBJ2-5, with D perhaps matching TRBD2 (6 bases). The germline CDR1 and CDR2 sequences are SSHAT and FNYEAQ (reference sequence). V was trimmed by 4 bases and J by 3 bases, leaving 21 bases between them. CDR3 length: 17 residues. In DNA, the CDR3 is TGTGCCAGCAGCTGGCGGGCCGGGGGAAAGGGGAAAGAGACCCAGTACTTC. It yields the protein CASSWRAGGKGKETQYF.

This clonotype turned up a few times. The chain joins TRBV5-1 to TRBJ2-1; maybe TRBD1 (6 bases). The CDR3 contains 13 residues. Germline CDR1 and CDR2: SGHRS and YFSETQ. Trimming shortened V by 2 bases and J by 7 bases, and 10 bases separated the two germline ends. The CDR3 sequence is CASSFGQGNEQFF. In nucleotides, the CDR3 is TGCGCCAGCAGCTTCGGCCAGGGGAATGAGCAGTTCTTC.

Many counts were recorded for this clonotype. V is TRBV3-1 and J is TRBJ2-5; D not resolved. CDR1 is LGHDT, CDR2 YNNKEL, per germline (reference sequence). This CDR3 is built from 12 residues. V was shortened by 0 bases and J by 2 bases, with 1 base between the two germline ends. DNA for the CDR3: TGTGCCAGCAGCCAAGAACAAGAGACCCAGTACTTC. Its translation: CASSQEQETQYF.

V and J are TRBV3-1 and TRBJ1-2; no clear D. The germline V gene has CDR1 LGHDT and CDR2 YNNKEL (reference sequence). The CDR3 covers 15 residues. Trimming shortened V by 0 bases and J by 0 bases, and 8 bases separated the two germline ends. This CDR3 is CASSQEPGANYGYTF. The DNA for the CDR3 is TGTGCCAGCAGCCAAGAACCGGGAGCTAACTATGGCTACACCTTC.

Details on this clonotype: One end of the junction does not line up with germline, which may come from a read error. The V call is TRBV3-1, the J call TRBJ1-2; the D is unclear. This CDR3 region has 14 residues. Germline assignment: CDR1 LGHDT and CDR2 YNNKEL (reference sequence). The CDR3, as DNA: TGTGCCGGCAGCCCCTTTCTGGGGAACTATGGCTACACCTTC. Amino acids: CAGSPFLGNYGYTF.

Notes on this clonotype: One junction end does not reproduce the germline sequence, and a read error may be involved. The rearrangement links TRBV5-1 to TRBJ1-2, with no clear D. Germline V gene lookup returns CDR1 SGHRS and CDR2 YFSETQ. The CDR3 is 15 residues long. The CDR3 spells CTSSLASSANYGYTF. The CDR3 coding sequence is TGCACCAGCAGCTTGGCTTCGTCAGCTAACTATGGCTACACCTTC.

The chain employs TRBV20-1 and TRBJ2-6; D might be TRBD2 (5 bases). Germline V gives CDR1 DFQATT, CDR2 SNEGSKA (reference sequence). This CDR3 contains 13 residues. CDR3 residues: CSAGVTGANVLTF. As DNA, the CDR3 is TGCAGCGCCGGGGTAACAGGGGCCAACGTCCTGACTTTC.

As concerns this clonotype: The junction departs from germline at one end; a sequencing error may be responsible. The gene calls are TRBV11-3 and TRBJ2-1; D gene unclear. The CDR3 consists of 15 residues. Per the germline V gene, CDR1 is SGHNT and CDR2 is YENEEA. CDR3 DNA sequence: TGTGCCAGCAGCCCCGGGTCGATCTCCTACGATGAGCAGTTCTTC. Translating gives CASSPGSISYDEQFF.

This clonotype was counted a few times. The chain recombines TRBV5-1 with TRBJ2-7; a weak D match, TRBD2 (7 bases). Germline CDR1 SGHRS, CDR2 YFSETQ. Trimming took off 0 bases at V and 1 base at J, with 14 bases between the two ends. The CDR3 totals 16 residues. The CDR3: CASSLDGGLKSYEQYF. The CDR3 bases are TGCGCCAGCAGCTTGGACGGGGGGCTTAAGTCCTACGAGCAGTACTTC.

This clonotype was observed a few times. The V gene is TRBV21-1, the J gene TRBJ1-4. TRBV21-1 is tagged as a pseudogene. The CDR3 is made up of 12 amino acids. The CDR3 sequence is CASTTTNEKLFF. The CDR3 DNA is TGTGCCAGCACAACAACTAATGAAAAACTGTTTTTT.

As for this clonotype: This may be a read error, as it is one base from a much larger clone. The chain is built from TRBV2 and TRBJ2-5, with TRBD1 as a possible D gene (5 bases). The J call is doubtful: the DNA matches TRBJ2-7 better. Germline V gene lookup returns CDR1 SNHLY and CDR2 FYNNEI. The length of the CDR3 is 12 residues. This CDR3 reads CVSSAGIPEQYF. The CDR3 nucleotides are TGTGTCAGCAGTGCAGGGATCCCCGAGCAGTACTTC.